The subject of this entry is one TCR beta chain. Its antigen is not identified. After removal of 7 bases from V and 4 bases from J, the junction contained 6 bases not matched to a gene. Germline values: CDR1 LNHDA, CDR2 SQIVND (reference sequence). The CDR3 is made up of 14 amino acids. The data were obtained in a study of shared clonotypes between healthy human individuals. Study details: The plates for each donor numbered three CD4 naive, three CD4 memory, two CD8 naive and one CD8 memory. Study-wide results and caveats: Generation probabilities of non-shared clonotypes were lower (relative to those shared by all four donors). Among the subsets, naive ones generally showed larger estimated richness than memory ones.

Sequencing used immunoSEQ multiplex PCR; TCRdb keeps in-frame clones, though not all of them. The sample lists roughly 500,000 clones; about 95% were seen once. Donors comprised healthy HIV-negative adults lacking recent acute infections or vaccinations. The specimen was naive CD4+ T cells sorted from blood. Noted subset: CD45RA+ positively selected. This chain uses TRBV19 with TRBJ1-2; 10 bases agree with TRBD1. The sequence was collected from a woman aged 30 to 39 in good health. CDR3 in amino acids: CASTGQGYGYGYTF. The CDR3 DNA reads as TGTGCCAGTACGGGACAGGGGTATGGCTATGGCTACACCTTC.